The TCR beta chain described here comes from a study of Graves' ophthalmopathy and Graves' hyperthyroidism. CDR1 MNHEY and CDR2 SVGEGT come from the germline V gene. The CDR3 consists of 15 residues. V lost 0 bases and J lost 0, with 8 bases in between. RNA served as the template for amplifying TCR beta CDR3 regions. First-round RT-PCR with HTBI primers preceded a second-round multiplex PCR. TCRdb reprocessed the multiplex PCR reads via MiXCR and lists one record per CDR3 protein. The data contain 300,000 to 500,000 distinct CDR3 sequences, 15% of them singletons. Patients in the hyperthyroidism group, adults aged 18 to 65, were newly diagnosed, under 2 months' duration. This clonotype was counted many times.

The V and J genes are TRBV6-2 or TRBV6-3 and TRBJ1-2; no definite D call. The sequence was collected from a woman aged 18-30 years with stable Graves' hyperthyroidism. Sequencing was done on a sample of peripheral blood. CDR3 sequence: CASSYSGGTNYGYTF. CDR3 coding DNA: TGTGCCAGCAGTTACTCGGGCGGAACTAACTATGGCTACACCTTC.